Included here is one T cell receptor (beta chain) sequence, with context. The antigen remains undetermined. The entry originates in a study of cytomegalovirus exposure and HLA in healthy donors. Overall study findings and caveats: The TCR clusters that emerged in the first cohort tended, a later analysis found, to co-occur in the approximately 110 validation repertoires. The authors confirmed in vitro that three CMV-associated chains were specific for CMV antigens.

Libraries were prepared by immunoSEQ multiplex PCR; TCRdb keeps only in-frame clonotypes and omits some of them. The data hold fewer than 80,000 clones, with under 96% observed a single time. This CDR3 is built from 14 residues. Germline loops: CDR1 SEHNR, CDR2 FQNEAQ (reference sequence). V lost 3 bases to trimming and J lost 2 bases; unmatched junction nucleotides: 3. The validation cohort, a group of roughly 120 subjects, included the donors and was separate from the roughly 670-subject first cohort. What was sequenced was PBMCs. V is TRBV7-9 and J is TRBJ2-7; 8 positions match TRBD1. This TCR was sampled from a woman younger than 35 in good health and CMV-seropositive. This CDR3 reads CASSLADRAYEQYF. The CDR3 region has the DNA TGTGCCAGCAGCTTGGCGGACAGGGCCTACGAGCAGTACTTC.